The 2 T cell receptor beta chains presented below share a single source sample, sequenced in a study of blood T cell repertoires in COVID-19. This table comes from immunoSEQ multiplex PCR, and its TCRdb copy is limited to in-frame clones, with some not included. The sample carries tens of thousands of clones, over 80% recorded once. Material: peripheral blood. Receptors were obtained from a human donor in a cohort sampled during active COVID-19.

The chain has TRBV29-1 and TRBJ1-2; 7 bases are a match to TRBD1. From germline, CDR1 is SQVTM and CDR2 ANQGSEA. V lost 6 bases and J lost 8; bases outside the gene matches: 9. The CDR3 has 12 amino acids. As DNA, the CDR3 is TGCAGCGTGACAGGGTACTTAGAAGGCTACACCTTC. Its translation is CSVTGYLEGYTF.

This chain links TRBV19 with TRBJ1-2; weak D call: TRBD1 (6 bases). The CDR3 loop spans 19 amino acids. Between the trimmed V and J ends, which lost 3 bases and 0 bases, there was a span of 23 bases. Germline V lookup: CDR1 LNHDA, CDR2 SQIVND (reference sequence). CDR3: CASSIRGGYRLRANYGYTF. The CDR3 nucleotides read TGTGCCAGTAGTATTAGAGGGGGATACAGGCTCCGGGCTAACTATGGCTACACCTTC.